The rows below give T cell receptor beta chains drawn from one sample of a study of beta chain features in type 1 diabetes. The protocol was immunoSEQ multiplex PCR, while the TCRdb copy is restricted to in-frame clones and leaves out a portion. The data hold around 260,000 clones, with just over 20% observed a single time. Sequencing was carried out using naive CD4+ T cells from blood. These receptors came from a woman in her thirties or forties with type 1 diabetes. The CDR3 runs from the conserved cysteine through the conserved F or W. D genes are given only for firm matches. Clone size is shown for a subset of rows, as once, few, many or a class of expanded clone.

abundance: NA; v_gene: TRBV30; j_gene: TRBJ1-5; d_gene: TRBD1; CDR3nt: TGTGCCTGGAGCCACTTCGACAGGGACAATCAGCCCCAGCATTTT; CDR3aa: CAWSHFDRDNQPQHF
abundance: NA; v_gene: TRBV30; j_gene: TRBJ1-2; d_gene: NA; CDR3nt: TGTGCCTGGAGCAGGGGTTATGGCTACACCTTC; CDR3aa: CAWSRGYGYTF
abundance: NA; v_gene: TRBV10-3; j_gene: TRBJ2-1; d_gene: NA; CDR3nt: TGTGCCATCAGTGGCGGGATGGGCAATGAGCAGTTCTTC; CDR3aa: CAISGGMGNEQFF
abundance: NA; v_gene: TRBV30; j_gene: TRBJ2-7; d_gene: TRBD1; CDR3nt: TGTGCCTGGCAACAGGGGGCGCCTGGCGAGCAGTACTTC; CDR3aa: CAWQQGAPGEQYF
abundance: NA; v_gene: TRBV11-2; j_gene: TRBJ1-5; d_gene: NA; CDR3nt: TGTGCCAGCAGCTTCCAGGGCGATCAGCCCCAGCATTTT; CDR3aa: CASSFQGDQPQHF
abundance: NA; v_gene: TRBV6-6; j_gene: TRBJ1-1; d_gene: NA; CDR3nt: TGTGCCAGCAGTTCAACTGGGGGGAGCACTGAAGCTTTCTTT; CDR3aa: CASSSTGGSTEAFF
abundance: NA; v_gene: TRBV30; j_gene: TRBJ2-7; d_gene: NA; CDR3nt: TGTGCCTGGAGTGCCGATGAGGGAGCCGAGCAGTACTTC; CDR3aa: CAWSADEGAEQYF
abundance: few; v_gene: TRBV4-3; j_gene: TRBJ1-4; d_gene: NA; CDR3nt: TGCGCCAGCAGCCAAGGTGGTGCGGGTGAAAAACTGTTTTTT; CDR3aa: CASSQGGAGEKLFF
abundance: NA; v_gene: TRBV21-1; j_gene: TRBJ2-6; d_gene: NA; CDR3nt: TGTGCCAGCAGCCCGGGACAGGGGTTACACTCTGGGGCCAACGTCCTGACTTTC; CDR3aa: CASSPGQGLHSGANVLTF
abundance: NA; v_gene: TRBV7-3; j_gene: TRBJ1-1; d_gene: TRBD1; CDR3nt: TGTGCCAGCAGTCGGACAGGGTCGGGAACTGAAGCTTTCTTT; CDR3aa: CASSRTGSGTEAFF
abundance: few; v_gene: TRBV6-5; j_gene: TRBJ2-3; d_gene: NA; CDR3nt: TGTGCCAGCAGAGGGGGACCAGATACGCAGTATTTT; CDR3aa: CASRGGPDTQYF
abundance: NA; v_gene: TRBV20-1; j_gene: TRBJ1-1; d_gene: NA; CDR3nt: TGCAGTGCTAGAGACAGGGTTGAAGCTTTCTTT; CDR3aa: CSARDRVEAFF
abundance: NA; v_gene: TRBV28; j_gene: TRBJ2-1; d_gene: NA; CDR3nt: TGTGCCAGCAGTTTAATGCGGGGTACAAATGAGCAGTTCTTC; CDR3aa: CASSLMRGTNEQFF
abundance: NA; v_gene: TRBV2; j_gene: TRBJ2-2; d_gene: TRBD2; CDR3nt: TGTGCCAGCAGTCCCGGTCTAGCGGGTACCGGCGAGCTGTTTTTT; CDR3aa: CASSPGLAGTGELFF
abundance: NA; v_gene: TRBV29-1; j_gene: TRBJ1-1; d_gene: TRBD1; CDR3nt: TGCAGCGTTCAGGGGGACACTGAAGCTTTCTTT; CDR3aa: CSVQGDTEAFF
abundance: few; v_gene: TRBV7-2; j_gene: TRBJ1-5; d_gene: NA; CDR3nt: TGTGCCAGCAGCTTAGTGGGAGATAGCAATCAGCCCCAGCATTTT; CDR3aa: CASSLVGDSNQPQHF
abundance: NA; v_gene: TRBV4-3; j_gene: TRBJ2-7; d_gene: NA; CDR3nt: TGCGCCAGCAGCCAAGGGGACATAGGCGAGCAGTACTTC; CDR3aa: CASSQGDIGEQYF
abundance: few; v_gene: TRBV27; j_gene: TRBJ1-5; d_gene: NA; CDR3nt: TGTGCCAGCAGTCGTAAACAGGGATTGGAGCAGCCCCAGCATTTT; CDR3aa: CASSRKQGLEQPQHF
abundance: few; v_gene: TRBV19; j_gene: TRBJ2-7; d_gene: TRBD2; CDR3nt: TGTGCCAGTAGTATTACGCGGGAGAGCTCCTACGAGCAGTACTTC; CDR3aa: CASSITRESSYEQYF
abundance: few; v_gene: TRBV4-3; j_gene: TRBJ2-6; d_gene: NA; CDR3nt: TGCGCCAGCAGCCAGCATCAGGTCGTTCACTCTGGGGCCAACGTCCTGACTTTC; CDR3aa: CASSQHQVVHSGANVLTF
abundance: NA; v_gene: TRBV6-6; j_gene: TRBJ2-1; d_gene: TRBD1; CDR3nt: TGTGCCAGCAGTTACCAACAGGGGCAGTACAATGAGCAGTTCTTC; CDR3aa: CASSYQQGQYNEQFF
abundance: NA; v_gene: TRBV4-3; j_gene: TRBJ1-2; d_gene: NA; CDR3nt: TGCGCCAGCAGCCAAGATGGCAGAAACTATGGCTACACCTTC; CDR3aa: CASSQDGRNYGYTF
abundance: few; v_gene: TRBV7-9; j_gene: TRBJ2-1; d_gene: TRBD2; CDR3nt: TGTGCCAGCAGCTCGCAAAGACTAGCGGGATACAATGAGCAGTTCTTC; CDR3aa: CASSSQRLAGYNEQFF
abundance: NA; v_gene: TRBV7-2; j_gene: TRBJ1-3; d_gene: NA; CDR3nt: TGTGCCAGCAGCTTAGTCGAGGGAGACACCATATATTTT; CDR3aa: CASSLVEGDTIYF
abundance: NA; v_gene: TRBV4-3; j_gene: TRBJ1-4; d_gene: NA; CDR3nt: TGCGCCAGCAGCCAAGCCGATGAAAAACTGTTTTTT; CDR3aa: CASSQADEKLFF
abundance: few; v_gene: TRBV5-1; j_gene: TRBJ2-1; d_gene: TRBD2; CDR3nt: TGCGCCAGCAGCTTGACTAGCGGGAGCTCCTACAATGAGCAGTTCTTC; CDR3aa: CASSLTSGSSYNEQFF